This T cell receptor beta chain was sequenced for a study of blood T cell repertoires in COVID-19 (dated by TCRdb to about 2020). Some background on the complete study: Collaborator samples came from the United States, Italy and Spain and covered acute and convalescent phases of COVID-19. The prospective study material was composed of cDNA or gDNA derived from T cells, B-cell-depleted T cells, or PBMCs. Subjects who had been exposed to COVID-19, were actively infected with it, or had recovered from it provided the deeply sampled blood TCRbeta repertoires that made up the dataset. The repertoires were made available in a free public database intended to serve as a resource for research on the immune response to SARS-CoV-2. The samples were drawn from the first 160 participants of the ongoing ImmuneRACE study and from 1,254 subjects provided by 6 global collaborators. A de-identified subject ID, COVID-19 status, age in years and sex were almost always included in the sample metadata. HLA class I and class II types, where available, came from metadata supplied by the sample provider rather than from assay-based typing. Overall study outcomes, separate from this receptor: The quantity of clinical and demographic metadata differed by source and by participant and was supplied without curation.

Notes on this clone: It lacks a known antigen. Nothing much larger sits one base from this clone, and base qualities are not available.

V was cut back by 4 bases and J by 3 bases, leaving a gap of 10 bases between them. The CDR3, cysteine through phenylalanine, is 14 amino acids long. The CDR3 DNA has 42 bases and is translated from base 1. Via the germline V gene, CDR1 is LGHNA and CDR2 YNFKEQ. TCRbeta CDR3 regions were amplified from genomic DNA by means of the immunoSEQ Assay, a bias-controlled multiplex PCR. From the authors' description of their analysis: Nucleated cell counts per sample were estimated from amplification of reference gene primers within the assay. To quantify the absolute abundance of each unique TCRbeta CDR3 rearrangement, sequence reads were collapsed and filtered. Productive Simpson clonality was computed per sample as the square root of Simpson's diversity index over productive rearrangements. TCRdb obtained this table from immuneACCESS and retained in-frame rearrangements with V and J assigned. These tables miss some clones; where compared with another copy, unresolved V genes account for less than half of the shortfall, and the remainder is unexplained. V and J calls and clone size are copied from that table; D and trimming were computed from the DNA. Here the sample has fewer than 100,000 clones; 75% to 95% occur a single time. The ten largest clonotypes hold approximately 0.74% of the sample.

Whole blood was collected in K2EDTA tubes by collaborating institutions according to the institutions' own protocols. For TCRbeta analysis, collaborator samples were shipped as frozen whole blood, as isolated PBMCs, or as DNA extracted from either sample type. The V gene is TRBV4-2 and the J gene is TRBJ1-5; D gene: possibly TRBD1, on 6 matching bases. The source is a woman over 75 with acute or convalescent COVID-19. Sequencing used peripheral blood. The DNA reads TGTGCCAGCAGCCCCGGACAGCCCAATCAGCCCCAGCATTTT. This yields the protein CASSPGQPNQPQHF.